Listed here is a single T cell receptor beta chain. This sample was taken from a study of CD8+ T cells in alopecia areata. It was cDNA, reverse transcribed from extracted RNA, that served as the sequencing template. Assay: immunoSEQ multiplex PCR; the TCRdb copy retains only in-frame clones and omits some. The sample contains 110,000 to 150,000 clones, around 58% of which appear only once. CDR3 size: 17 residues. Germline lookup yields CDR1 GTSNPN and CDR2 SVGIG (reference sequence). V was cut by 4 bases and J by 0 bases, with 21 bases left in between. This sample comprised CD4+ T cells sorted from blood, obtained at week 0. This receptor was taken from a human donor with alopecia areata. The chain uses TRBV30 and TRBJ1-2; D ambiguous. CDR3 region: CAWTSHRTGIANYGYTF. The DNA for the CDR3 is TGTGCCTGGACGAGCCACCGGACGGGAATCGCTAACTATGGCTACACCTTC.